The 21 T cell receptor beta chains below come from one sample, sequenced in a study of shared clonotypes between healthy human individuals. CD45RO-negative, CCR7-selected cells formed the naive CD8 fraction, which excluded terminally differentiated effector memory CD45RA+ cells. Profiling relied on immunoSEQ multiplex PCR, and the TCRdb table lists in-frame clones only, not all of them. The sample lists about 600,000 clones, about 98% occurring once. The specimen sequenced was naive CD8+ T cells sorted from blood. Source of these receptors: a man aged 25-45 years in good health.

The chain has TRBV13 and TRBJ1-2; 8 bases are shared with TRBD1. The CDR3 contains 13 residues. CDR1 is PRHDT, CDR2 FYEKMQ, per germline (reference sequence). The ends lost 6 bases at V and 5 bases at J; junction bases unmatched: 5. Written as DNA, the CDR3 is TGTGCCAGCAGTTGGCAGGGGGCGTATGGCTACACCTTC. It specifies CASSWQGAYGYTF.

The chain employs TRBV30 and TRBJ1-1, with 9 bases lining up with TRBD1. This CDR3 has 14 residues. Germline V gives CDR1 GTSNPN, CDR2 SVGIG (reference sequence). V was pared by 2 bases and J by 5 bases, with 6 bases of the junction left unmatched. CDR3 sequence: CAWSRGQGRTEAFF. DNA for the CDR3: TGTGCCTGGAGTCGGGGACAGGGACGGACTGAAGCTTTCTTT.

Details on this clone: This same CDR3 is encoded by further DNA sequences in the sample. CDR3 sequence (DNA): TGTGCCAGCAGCCCAAATTACGAGCAGTACTTC. Amino acids: CASSPNYEQYF. This chain uses TRBV28 with TRBJ2-7; no reliable D call. The CDR3 length is 11 residues. Trimming removed 6 bases from V and 4 bases from J, with 7 bases in between. Germline V lookup: CDR1 MDHEN, CDR2 SYDVKM.

This chain connects TRBV28 to TRBJ2-7; possibly TRBD1 for D (6 bases). V was shortened by 5 bases and J by 2 bases, with 16 bases between the two germline ends. CDR1 and CDR2 from the germline V gene are MDHEN and SYDVKM. This CDR3 has 15 amino acids. CDR3 loop: CASSTPTGIAYEQYF. CDR3 DNA sequence: TGTGCCAGCAGTACCCCGACAGGAATCGCCTACGAGCAGTACTTC.

V and J are TRBV7-6 and TRBJ2-3; D tentatively reads TRBD1 or TRBD2 (6 bases each). V lost 1 base to trimming and J lost 4 bases, with 18 bases between them. The CDR3 totals 17 residues. Per germline, CDR1 SGHVS and CDR2 FNYEAQ. The CDR3 DNA follows: TGTGCCAGCAGCTTAGTAGGGTCCCGGGGGCCAGCAGATACGCAGTATTTT. This sequence encodes CASSLVGSRGPADTQYF.

This clone occurred once. The J gene is TRBJ2-5, the V gene TRBV11-2; 12 positions agree with TRBD2. Germline CDR1 reads SGHAT; CDR2 reads FQNNGV. Trimming at V came to 5 bases and at J to 3 bases, leaving 4 bases not matched to a gene. The CDR3 covers 15 residues. The chain's CDR3 is CASSMRTSGKETQYF. CDR3 DNA sequence: TGTGCCAGCAGCATGCGGACTAGCGGGAAAGAGACCCAGTACTTC.

The chain employs TRBV5-6 and TRBJ2-3; 7 bases match TRBD1. V dropped 1 base and J dropped 2; count of bases not matched to a gene: 7. This CDR3 is 16 amino acids long. CDR1 SGHDT and CDR2 YYEEEE come from the germline V gene. The CDR3 reads CASSLPRDSYTDTQYF. As DNA, the CDR3 is TGTGCCAGCAGCTTGCCCCGGGACAGTTACACAGATACGCAGTATTTT.

The chain links TRBV27 to TRBJ2-1; possible D gene TRBD2, 5 bases. The CDR3 contains 15 residues. The germline V gene has CDR1 MNHEY and CDR2 SMNVEV (reference sequence). Between the trimmed V and J ends, which lost 0 bases and 10 bases, there was a span of 16 bases. The CDR3 here is CASSLSQATGWEQFF. The CDR3 bases are TGTGCCAGCAGTTTATCGCAGGCAACGGGGTGGGAGCAGTTCTTC.

CDR3 region: CASSFRLAGTYEQYF. The DNA of the CDR3 is TGTGCCAGCAGCTTTCGATTAGCGGGGACCTACGAGCAGTACTTC. This chain links TRBV7-2 with TRBJ2-7, with 8 bases fitting TRBD2. V lost 3 bases, J lost 2 bases, and 6 bases stayed unmatched. CDR3 size: 15 residues. Germline V gene lookup returns CDR1 SGHTA and CDR2 FQGNSA.

This clone was seen only once. This chain links TRBV13 with TRBJ2-5; no firm D call. The CDR3 covers 13 residues. From germline, CDR1 is PRHDT and CDR2 FYEKMQ (reference sequence). V lost 8 bases and J 2 bases, leaving 12 bases between the germline ends. The CDR3 loop reads CASGRTSQETQYF. CDR3 nucleotides: TGTGCCAGCGGAAGGACCTCTCAAGAGACCCAGTACTTC. The whole variable domain, remainder taken from reference TRBV13 and TRBJ2-5, is AAGVIQSPRHLIKEKRETATLKCYPIPRHDTVYWYQQGPGQDPQFLISFYEKMQSDKGSIPDRFSAQQFSDYHSELNMSSLELGDSALYFCASGRTSQETQYFGPGTRLLVL.

V and J are TRBV14 and TRBJ2-1; 9 bases are shared with TRBD2. The CDR3 loop spans 17 amino acids. Looked up from germline, CDR1 is SGHDN and CDR2 is FVKESK. The V segment lost 3 bases and the J segment 8 bases; nucleotides outside the gene matches: 14. The CDR3 region has the DNA TGTGCCAGCAGCCATGGTCCGGGACTAGCAAGGTTCGATGAGCAGTTCTTC. It yields the protein CASSHGPGLARFDEQFF.

The chain couples TRBV4-1 to TRBJ2-1; D is unresolved. Per the germline V gene, CDR1 is MGHRA and CDR2 is YSYEKL. V dropped 4 bases and J dropped 9 bases, with 13 bases sitting between them. The CDR3 length is 13 residues. CDR3 nucleotides: TGCGCCAGCAGCCTAGGCATGGGCACTGAGCAGTTCTTC. Protein sequence: CASSLGMGTEQFF.

The V and J genes are TRBV7-2 and TRBJ2-7; D is possibly TRBD1 (5 bases). CDR3 length equals 15 residues. The V gene's germline CDR1 is SGHTA and CDR2 FQGNSA. Trimming stripped 5 bases from V and 3 bases from J, with 17 bases between. The CDR3 nucleotides read TGTGCCAGCAGCATGTCCCCCAGGGCGAGCTACGAGCAGTACTTC. Protein product: CASSMSPRASYEQYF.

The gene calls are TRBV10-2 and TRBJ2-7; D is unclear. The germline V gene encodes CDR1 WSHSY and CDR2 SAAADI. Trimming removed 3 bases at V and 3 bases at J, with 3 bases between. The CDR3 contains 11 residues. CDR3 loop: CASSDFYEQYF. CDR3 nucleotides: TGCGCCAGCAGTGATTTCTACGAGCAGTACTTC.

Note on this clone: Other nucleotide sequences in the sample specify the same CDR3. The CDR3 DNA is TGTGCCAGCAGTTACTCGACAGGGGCCAATCAGCCCCAGCATTTT. Its protein is CASSYSTGANQPQHF. The genes are TRBV6-5 and TRBJ1-5, with TRBD1 matching over 8 bases. The CDR3 runs 15 residues. V shed 0 bases, J shed 3 bases, and the junction held 1 base outside the gene matches. Germline assignment: CDR1 MNHEY and CDR2 SVGAGI.

The rearrangement joins TRBV4-1 to TRBJ2-3; TRBD2 agrees at 10 bases. This CDR3 is built from 14 residues. Germline CDR1 and CDR2: MGHRA and YSYEKL. After removal of 4 bases from V and 5 bases from J, the junction contained 3 bases not matched to a gene. The CDR3 region has the DNA TGCGCCAGCAGCCCTAGCGGGAGAGAAGATACGCAGTATTTT. This sequence encodes CASSPSGREDTQYF.

This sequence joins TRBV7-9 and TRBJ2-2, with a tentative D call TRBD1 (7 bases). The V gene's germline CDR1 is SEHNR and CDR2 FQNEAQ (reference sequence). This CDR3 region has 17 residues. Trimming pared 4 bases from V and 2 bases from J, leaving 17 bases between. The CDR3 nucleotides read TGTGCCAGCAGCTCATGGAGGGGACAGATCAACACCGGGGAGCTGTTTTTT. This translates into CASSSWRGQINTGELFF.

The chain combines TRBV6-1 with TRBJ1-5; weak D call: TRBD1 (5 bases). Germline V gene data show CDR1 as MNHNS and CDR2 as SASEGT. V dropped 3 bases and J dropped 3 bases, with 12 bases sitting between them. The CDR3 length is 15 residues. Here the CDR3 reads CASSEGVAANQPQHF. CDR3 DNA sequence: TGTGCCAGCAGTGAGGGGGTGGCCGCCAATCAGCCCCAGCATTTT.

The rearrangement uses TRBV29-1 and TRBJ2-1, with 9 nucleotides matching TRBD2. This CDR3 has 14 residues. Germline V CDR1 and CDR2: SQVTM, ANQGSEA. J gave up 10 bases and V 7 bases, and 14 bases lay outside the gene matches. The CDR3 is CSALAGTIMGEQFF. Here the CDR3 DNA reads TGCAGCGCACTAGCGGGCACCATAATGGGGGAGCAGTTCTTC.

The V and J genes are TRBV29-1 and TRBJ2-7; 9 positions match TRBD1. Germline CDR1 SQVTM, CDR2 ANQGSEA. The trim removed 6 bases at V and 2 bases at J, leaving 8 bases unmatched. The CDR3 length is 14 residues. The chain's CDR3 is CSVIRDRDPYEQYF. The CDR3 DNA reads as TGCAGCGTCATCCGGGACAGGGACCCCTACGAGCAGTACTTC.

The genes are TRBV5-1 and TRBJ2-7, with D possibly being TRBD1 (5 bases). This CDR3 has 14 amino acids. V lost 1 base to trimming and J lost 0 bases, with 8 bases between them. CDR1 SGHRS and CDR2 YFSETQ come from the germline V gene. The CDR3 protein is CASSLRQNSYEQYF. CDR3 coding DNA: TGCGCCAGCAGCTTGCGACAGAACTCCTACGAGCAGTACTTC.